Listed here is a single T cell receptor beta chain. Antigen: not known. The sample comes from a study of CD8+ T cells in alopecia areata. Study outcomes and limitations: A large proportion of expanded lesional clones were detected persisting in scalp and blood during tofacitinib.

TCR sequencing used cDNA made by reverse transcription of extracted RNA. TCRdb's table, derived via immunoSEQ multiplex PCR, lists solely in-frame clones and lacks some. The sample contains 150,000 to 200,000 clones, around three fifths of which appear only once. Described treatment: oral pan-JAK inhibitor, 5-10 mg twice daily. The CDR3 loop spans 13 amino acids. Germline V gives CDR1 PRHDT, CDR2 FYEKMQ (reference sequence). V lost 0 bases and J lost 8; bases outside the gene matches: 3. V is TRBV13 and J is TRBJ1-2, with 7 bases lining up with TRBD1. Sequenced here: CD8+ T cells sorted from blood, sampled at week 24, from a patient treated with tofacitinib. The source of this sequence is a human donor with alopecia areata. The DNA of the CDR3 is TGTGCCAGCAGCTTAGGGACAGGGCCCGGCTACACCTTC. This gives the protein CASSLGTGPGYTF.